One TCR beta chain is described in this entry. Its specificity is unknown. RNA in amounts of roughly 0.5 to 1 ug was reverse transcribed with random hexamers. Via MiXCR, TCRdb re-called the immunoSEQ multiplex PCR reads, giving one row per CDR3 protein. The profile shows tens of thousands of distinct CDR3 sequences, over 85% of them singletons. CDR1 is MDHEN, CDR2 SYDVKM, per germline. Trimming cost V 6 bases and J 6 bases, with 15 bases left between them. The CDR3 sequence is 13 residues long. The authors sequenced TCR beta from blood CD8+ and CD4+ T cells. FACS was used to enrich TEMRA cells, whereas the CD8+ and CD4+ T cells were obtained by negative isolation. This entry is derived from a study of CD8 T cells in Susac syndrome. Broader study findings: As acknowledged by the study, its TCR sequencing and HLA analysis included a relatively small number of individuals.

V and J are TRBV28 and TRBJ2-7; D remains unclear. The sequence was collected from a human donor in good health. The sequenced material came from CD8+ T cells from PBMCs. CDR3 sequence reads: CASSLQGQAEQYF. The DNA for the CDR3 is TGTGCCAGCAGCTTACAAGGCCAAGCCGAGCAGTACTTC.